The TCR beta chain under discussion was sequenced for a study of CD8 T cells in ankylosing spondylitis (dated by TCRdb to the late 2010s). As for the study more broadly: To find TCR variants linked to disease, the study profiled T cell receptor beta repertoires in ankylosing spondylitis patients and healthy donors. Peripheral blood samples were taken, and synovial fluid was additionally collected from ankylosing spondylitis patients. In total, the full study cohort was made up of nearly 110 healthy donors and 25 ankylosing spondylitis patients. General study outcomes and caveats: The disease-linked clones had a CD8+ phenotype and were found at relatively low frequencies in peripheral blood. Significant enrichment of the disease-linked clones was reported in matched synovial fluid samples from ankylosing spondylitis patients. Some motif variants were previously reported in synovial fluid and blood of reactive arthritis patients, suggesting common disease-initiation mechanisms. Blood from ankylosing spondylitis patients appeared to be characterized by a TCR beta motif made up of about 8 highly homologous amino acid variants.

These reads were obtained on an Illumina HiSeq 2500. Quantitative 5'-RACE with molecular barcodes was used to prepare TCR beta libraries. The authors' analysis ran thus. A new computational method based on a probabilistic model of VDJ rearrangement was used to identify disease-linked TCR variants. The public reads were quality trimmed at Q25 with fastp and then assembled into clones with MiXCR by TCRdb, keeping productive beta chains. Rows with a matching CDR3 protein are joined into one entry that keeps the most common DNA and genes. The authors' filters were not applied to this entry. For this sample the table gives roughly 670,000 distinct CDR3 sequences, of which around 19% were detected only once. Of the sample, roughly a fifth falls within the top ten clones. Reading the germline V gene gives CDR1 SGHTA and CDR2 FQGNSA. The CDR3 has 14 amino acids, counting the end cysteine and phenylalanine. The sequence is cut down to CDR3 DNA, 42 bases in frame from base 1. Deletion took 2 bases off V and 3 bases off J, with a span of 11 bases between the germline ends.

This clonotype was picked up many times. What antigen it recognizes has not been identified. Nothing much larger sits one base from this clone, and base qualities are not available. The chain was built from TRBV7-2 and TRBJ2-7; too little of a D gene remains to name it. The material sequenced was blood, either unsorted or a sorted T cell fraction (not recorded which). The sequence derives from a male donor with ankylosing spondylitis. The DNA sequence reads TGTGCCAGCAGCTTAATGAGACATCTCTACGAGCAGTACTTC. Its amino acids are CASSLMRHLYEQYF.